The sequence of this TCR beta chain was determined in a study of identical twins. This clonotype was recorded many times. TCRdb used MiXCR to reprocess the 5' RACE reads, holding one entry per CDR3 protein. Here the sample spans about 100,000 distinct CDR3 sequences, 5.9% being singletons. The origin of this receptor is a woman between 45 and 60 years old in good health. Sample: memory T cells sorted from blood.

CDR3 sequence (DNA): TGTGGGTCCTCTCAGGGGGATACGCAGTATTTT. Its protein is CGSSQGDTQYF. This chain connects TRBV12-3 or TRBV12-4 to TRBJ2-3; perhaps TRBD1 as D (6 bases). CDR3 length: 11 amino acids.